One and the same sample provided the 6 T cell receptor beta chains below, sequenced in a study of blood T cell repertoires in COVID-19. Measured with immunoSEQ multiplex PCR; TCRdb has only the in-frame clones, and not every one. The sample comprises hundreds of thousands of clones, approximately 92% of which are singletons, and 1.1% rests with the top ten. Sequencing used PBMCs or T cells enriched from blood (not recorded which). These receptors originate from a man between 25 and 39 years old who had recovered from COVID-19.

This sequence joins TRBV9 and TRBJ1-1; TRBD1 is a possible D gene (5 bases). The CDR3 runs to 13 residues. With 1 base removed from V and 6 bases from J, the gap between germline ends came to 10 bases. Germline assignment: CDR1 SGDLS and CDR2 YYNGEE. This CDR3 reads CASSVRGSPEAFF. In DNA, the CDR3 is TGTGCCAGCAGCGTAAGGGGATCCCCTGAAGCTTTCTTT.

This clone was seen more than once but under ten times. The rearrangement joins TRBV27 to TRBJ1-1; 10 bases map to TRBD1. The J segment lost 0 bases and the V segment lost 5 bases, leaving 24 bases of the junction unmatched. Germline CDR1 is MNHEY and CDR2 is SMNVEV (reference sequence). The CDR3 length is 22 residues. The CDR3 sequence is CASSPGLWGDRGYRRLNTEAFF. Here the CDR3 DNA reads TGTGCCAGCAGTCCAGGGTTATGGGGGGACAGGGGTTATCGCCGTCTGAACACTGAAGCTTTCTTT.

The chain has TRBV12-3 or TRBV12-4 and TRBJ2-4; D gene uncertain. This CDR3 contains 11 residues. Trimming removed 7 bases at V and 7 bases at J, with 8 bases between. The CDR3 sequence is CASTSSNIQYF. The CDR3 DNA reads as TGTGCCAGCACCTCTTCCAACATTCAGTACTTC.

The rearrangement uses TRBV2 and TRBJ2-1, with TRBD2 as a possible D gene (6 bases). The CDR3 length is 17 residues. Trimming removed 6 bases at V and 8 bases at J, with 26 bases between. CDR1 and CDR2 (germline): SNHLY, FYNNEI. CDR3 DNA sequence: TGTGCCAGCAGAGCCCCTCCACGCGGGGCTAGAGTATATGAGCAGTTCTTC. This codes for CASRAPPRGARVYEQFF.

This chain uses TRBV9 with TRBJ1-3, with TRBD1 matching 7 bases. The CDR3 loop spans 18 amino acids. Germline trimming cut 3 bases from V and 0 bases from J; bases unmatched to any gene: 12. CDR1 SGDLS and CDR2 YYNGEE come from the germline V gene. DNA for the CDR3: TGTGCCAGCAGCGCTGGGTTGAGGTCAGGGGGCTCTGGAAACACCATATATTTT. This translates into CASSAGLRSGGSGNTIYF.

Note on this clone: The CDR3 does not close with the conserved phenylalanine or tryptophan, likely indicating a read error. The limits of the CDR3 on the DNA are not certain, so only TCRdb's listed CDR3 is given. The rearrangement links TRBV2 to TRBJ2-7; the DNA was not used to check the table's D call, TRBD1. Germline V CDR1 and CDR2: SNHLY, FYNNEI. 13 amino acids form the CDR3, both terminal residues included. CDR3: CASNQLQGAPSEI.